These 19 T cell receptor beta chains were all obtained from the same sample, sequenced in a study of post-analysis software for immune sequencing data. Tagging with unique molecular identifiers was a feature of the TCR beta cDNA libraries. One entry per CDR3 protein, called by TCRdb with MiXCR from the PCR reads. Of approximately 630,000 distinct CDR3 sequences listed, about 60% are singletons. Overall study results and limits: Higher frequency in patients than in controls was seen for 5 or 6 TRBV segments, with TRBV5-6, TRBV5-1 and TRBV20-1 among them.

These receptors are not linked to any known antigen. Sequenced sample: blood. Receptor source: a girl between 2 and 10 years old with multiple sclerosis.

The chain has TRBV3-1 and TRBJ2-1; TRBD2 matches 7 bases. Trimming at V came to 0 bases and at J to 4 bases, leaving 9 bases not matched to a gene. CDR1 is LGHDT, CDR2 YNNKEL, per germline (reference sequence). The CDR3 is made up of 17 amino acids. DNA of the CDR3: TGTGCCAGCAGCCAAGAGAGTCCGGGAGGAATGTACAATGAGCAGTTCTTC. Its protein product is CASSQESPGGMYNEQFF.

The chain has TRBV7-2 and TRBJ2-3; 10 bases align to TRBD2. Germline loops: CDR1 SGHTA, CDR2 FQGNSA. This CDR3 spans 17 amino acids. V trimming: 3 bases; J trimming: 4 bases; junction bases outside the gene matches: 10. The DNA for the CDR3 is TGTGCCAGCAGCTTGGGGCAGCGGGGGGGTGCGGCAGATACGCAGTATTTT. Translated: CASSLGQRGGAADTQYF.

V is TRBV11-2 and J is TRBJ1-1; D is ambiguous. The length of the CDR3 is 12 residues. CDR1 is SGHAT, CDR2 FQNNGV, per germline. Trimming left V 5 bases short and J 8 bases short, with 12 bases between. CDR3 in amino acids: CASSPDWGEAFF. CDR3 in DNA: TGTGCCAGCAGCCCTGATTGGGGAGAAGCTTTCTTT.

CDR3 region: CASSLGAGNSYEQYF. The CDR3 DNA reads as TGTGCCAGCAGCTTAGGGGCAGGCAACTCCTACGAGCAGTACTTC. V usage is TRBV7-9 and J usage is TRBJ2-7; no reliable D call. The V and J ends lost 1 base and 0 bases respectively, with 10 bases between them. Germline CDR1 is SEHNR and CDR2 is FQNEAQ (reference sequence). This CDR3 contains 15 residues.

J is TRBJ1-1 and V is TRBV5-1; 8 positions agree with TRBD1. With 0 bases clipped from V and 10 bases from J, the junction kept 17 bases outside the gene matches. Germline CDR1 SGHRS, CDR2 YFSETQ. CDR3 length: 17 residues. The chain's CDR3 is CASSLEGQAQLGAGAFF. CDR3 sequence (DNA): TGCGCCAGCAGCTTGGAGGGACAGGCCCAGTTGGGAGCTGGAGCTTTCTTT.

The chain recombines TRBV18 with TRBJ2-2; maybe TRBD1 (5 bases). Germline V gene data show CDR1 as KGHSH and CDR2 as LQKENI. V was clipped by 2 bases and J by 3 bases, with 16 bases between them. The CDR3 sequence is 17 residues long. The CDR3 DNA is TGTGCCAGCTCACCATCGAGACGAGTAGGGGACACCGGGGAGCTGTTTTTT. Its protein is CASSPSRRVGDTGELFF.

The DNA of the CDR3 is TGTGCCAGCAGCTCGGCCCGACTAGCGGACTCCTACGAGCAGTACTTC. It yields the protein CASSSARLADSYEQYF. The chain uses TRBV5-5 and TRBJ2-7, with 9 bases that match TRBD2. The CDR3 has 16 residues. Per the germline V gene, CDR1 is SGHKS and CDR2 is YYEKEE (reference sequence). Trimming removed 3 bases from V and 0 bases from J; junction bases left unmatched: 7.

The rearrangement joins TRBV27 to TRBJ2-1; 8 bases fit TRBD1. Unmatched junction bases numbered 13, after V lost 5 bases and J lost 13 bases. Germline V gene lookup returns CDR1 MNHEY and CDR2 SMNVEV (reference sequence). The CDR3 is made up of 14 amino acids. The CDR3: CASSPRGQVGGQFF. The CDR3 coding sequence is TGTGCCAGCAGTCCGAGGGGACAGGTCGGTGGCCAGTTCTTC.

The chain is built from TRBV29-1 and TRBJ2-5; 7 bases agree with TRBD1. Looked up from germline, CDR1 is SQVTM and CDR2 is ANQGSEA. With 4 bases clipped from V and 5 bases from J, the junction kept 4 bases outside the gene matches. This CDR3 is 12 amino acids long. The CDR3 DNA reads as TGCAGCGTTGGCTCCAGGGGGGAGACCCAGTACTTC. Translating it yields CSVGSRGETQYF.

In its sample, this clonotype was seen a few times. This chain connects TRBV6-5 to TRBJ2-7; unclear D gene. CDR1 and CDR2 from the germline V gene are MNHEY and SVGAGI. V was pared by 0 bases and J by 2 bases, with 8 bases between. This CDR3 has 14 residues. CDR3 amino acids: CASSYSESPYEQYF. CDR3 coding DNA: TGTGCCAGCAGTTACTCGGAGAGCCCCTACGAGCAGTACTTC.

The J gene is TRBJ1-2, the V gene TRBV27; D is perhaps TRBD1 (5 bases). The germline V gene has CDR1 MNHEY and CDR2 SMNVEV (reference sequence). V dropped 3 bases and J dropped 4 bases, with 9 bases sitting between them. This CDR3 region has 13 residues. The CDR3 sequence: CASSFGGFYGYTF. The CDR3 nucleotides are TGTGCCAGCAGTTTCGGGGGATTCTATGGCTACACCTTC.

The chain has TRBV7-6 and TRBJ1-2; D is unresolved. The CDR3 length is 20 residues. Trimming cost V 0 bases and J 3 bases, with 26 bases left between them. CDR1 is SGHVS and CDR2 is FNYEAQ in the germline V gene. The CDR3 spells CASSLASSGGGDRGHYGYTF. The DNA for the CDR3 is TGTGCCAGCAGCTTAGCAAGTTCGGGCGGTGGGGATCGAGGGCACTATGGCTACACCTTC.

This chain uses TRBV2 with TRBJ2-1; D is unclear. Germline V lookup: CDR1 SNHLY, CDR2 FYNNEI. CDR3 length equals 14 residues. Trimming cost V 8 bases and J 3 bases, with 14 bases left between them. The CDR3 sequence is CASSSWNGYNEQFF. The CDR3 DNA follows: TGTGCCAGCTCGTCTTGGAATGGCTACAATGAGCAGTTCTTC.

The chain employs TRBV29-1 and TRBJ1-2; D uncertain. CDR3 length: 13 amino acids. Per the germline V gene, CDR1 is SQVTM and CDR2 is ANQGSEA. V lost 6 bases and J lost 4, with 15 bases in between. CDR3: CSVVERASYGYTF. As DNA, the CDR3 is TGCAGCGTCGTGGAGAGGGCCTCCTATGGCTACACCTTC. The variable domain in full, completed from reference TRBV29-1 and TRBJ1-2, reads SAVISQKPSRDICQRGTSLTIQCQVDSQVTMMFWYRQQPGQSLTLIATANQGSEATYESGFVIDKFPISRPNLTFSTLTVSNMSPEDSSIYLCSVVERASYGYTFGSGTRLTVV.

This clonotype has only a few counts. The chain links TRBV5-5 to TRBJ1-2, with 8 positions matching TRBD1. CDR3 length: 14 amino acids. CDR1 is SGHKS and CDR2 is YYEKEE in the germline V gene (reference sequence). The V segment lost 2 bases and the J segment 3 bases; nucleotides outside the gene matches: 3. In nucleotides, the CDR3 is TGTGCCAGCAGCTTCGGACAGGGACACTATGGCTACACCTTC. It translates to CASSFGQGHYGYTF.

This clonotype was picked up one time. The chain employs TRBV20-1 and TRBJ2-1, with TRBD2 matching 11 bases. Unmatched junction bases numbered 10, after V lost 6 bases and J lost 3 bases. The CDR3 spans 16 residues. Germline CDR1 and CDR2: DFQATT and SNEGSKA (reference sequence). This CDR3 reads CSAQNLAGGLYNEQFF. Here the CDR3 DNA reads TGCAGTGCCCAGAACTTAGCGGGGGGGCTCTACAATGAGCAGTTCTTC.

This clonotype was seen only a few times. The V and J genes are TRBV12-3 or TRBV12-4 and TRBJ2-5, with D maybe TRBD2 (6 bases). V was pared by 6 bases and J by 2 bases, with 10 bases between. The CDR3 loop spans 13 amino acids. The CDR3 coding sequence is TGTGCCAGCAGCAGACTAGAGCAAGAGACCCAGTACTTC. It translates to CASSRLEQETQYF.

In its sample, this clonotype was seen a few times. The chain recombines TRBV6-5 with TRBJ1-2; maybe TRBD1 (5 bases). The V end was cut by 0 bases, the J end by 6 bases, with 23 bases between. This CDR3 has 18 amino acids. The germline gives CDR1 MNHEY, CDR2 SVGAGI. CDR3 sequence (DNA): TGTGCCAGCAGTTACTCCGAACCCCCTCGGACGGGGGAGAATGGCTACACCTTC. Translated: CASSYSEPPRTGENGYTF.

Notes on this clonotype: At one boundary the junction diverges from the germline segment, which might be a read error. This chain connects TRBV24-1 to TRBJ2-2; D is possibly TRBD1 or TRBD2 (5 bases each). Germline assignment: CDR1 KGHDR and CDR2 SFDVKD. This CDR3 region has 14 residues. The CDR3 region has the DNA TGTGCCACCAGTGATAACAGGAACACCGGGGAGCGGTTTTTT. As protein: CATSDNRNTGERFF.